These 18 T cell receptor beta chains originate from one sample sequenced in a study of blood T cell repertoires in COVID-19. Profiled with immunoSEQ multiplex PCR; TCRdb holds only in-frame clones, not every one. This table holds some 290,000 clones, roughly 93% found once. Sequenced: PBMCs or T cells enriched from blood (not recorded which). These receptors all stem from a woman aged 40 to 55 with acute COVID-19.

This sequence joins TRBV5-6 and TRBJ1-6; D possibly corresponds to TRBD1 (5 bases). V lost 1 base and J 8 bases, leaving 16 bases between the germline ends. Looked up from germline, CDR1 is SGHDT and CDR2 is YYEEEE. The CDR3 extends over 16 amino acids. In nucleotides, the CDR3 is TGTGCCAGCAGCTTGTTTTCTGTGGTAGGGGATTCACCCCTCCACTTT. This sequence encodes CASSLFSVVGDSPLHF.

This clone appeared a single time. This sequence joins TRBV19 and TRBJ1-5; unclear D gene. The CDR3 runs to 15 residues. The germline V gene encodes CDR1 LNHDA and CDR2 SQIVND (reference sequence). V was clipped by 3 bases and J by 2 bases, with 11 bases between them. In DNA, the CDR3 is TGTGCCAGTAGTATTGCGGGTCCCGGCAATCAGCCCCAGCATTTT. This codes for CASSIAGPGNQPQHF.

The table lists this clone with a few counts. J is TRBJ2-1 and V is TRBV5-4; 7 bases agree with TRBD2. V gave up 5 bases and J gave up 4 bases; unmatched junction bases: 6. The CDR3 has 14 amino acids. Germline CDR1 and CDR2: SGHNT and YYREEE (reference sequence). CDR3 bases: TGTGCCAGCAGGTGGGACTATACTTACAATGAGCAGTTCTTC. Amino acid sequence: CASRWDYTYNEQFF.

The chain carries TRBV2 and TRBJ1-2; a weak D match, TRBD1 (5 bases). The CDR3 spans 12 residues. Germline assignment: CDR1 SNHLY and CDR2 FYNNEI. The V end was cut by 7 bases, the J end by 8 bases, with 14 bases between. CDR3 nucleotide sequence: TGTGCCAGCACCCTCCTCGGGGGGGGCTACACCTTC. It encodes CASTLLGGGYTF.

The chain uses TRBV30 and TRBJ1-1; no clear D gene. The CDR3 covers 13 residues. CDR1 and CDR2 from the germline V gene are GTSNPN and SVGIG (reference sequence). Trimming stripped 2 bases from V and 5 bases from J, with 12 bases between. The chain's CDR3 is CAWSRRLRTEAFF. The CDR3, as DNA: TGTGCCTGGAGTAGGAGGCTTCGGACTGAAGCTTTCTTT.

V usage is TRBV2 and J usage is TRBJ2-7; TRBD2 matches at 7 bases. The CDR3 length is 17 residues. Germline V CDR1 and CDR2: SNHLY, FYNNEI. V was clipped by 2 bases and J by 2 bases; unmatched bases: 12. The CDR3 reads CASSERSRASGTYEQYF. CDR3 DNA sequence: TGTGCCAGCAGTGAAAGATCTCGGGCTAGCGGAACCTACGAGCAGTACTTC.

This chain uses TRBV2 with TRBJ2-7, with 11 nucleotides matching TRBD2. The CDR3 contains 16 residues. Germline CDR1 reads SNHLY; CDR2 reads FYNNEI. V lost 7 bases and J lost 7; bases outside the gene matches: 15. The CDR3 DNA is TGTGCCAGCAACCCTCGGACTAGCGGGTCCCATTCTGAGCAGTACTTC. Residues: CASNPRTSGSHSEQYF.

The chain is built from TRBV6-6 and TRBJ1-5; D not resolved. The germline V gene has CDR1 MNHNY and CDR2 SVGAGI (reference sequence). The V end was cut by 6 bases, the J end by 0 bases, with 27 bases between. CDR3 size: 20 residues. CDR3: CASSPDVGPNEYLSNQPQHF. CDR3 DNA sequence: TGTGCCAGCAGCCCGGATGTTGGGCCCAATGAGTACCTTAGCAATCAGCCCCAGCATTTT.

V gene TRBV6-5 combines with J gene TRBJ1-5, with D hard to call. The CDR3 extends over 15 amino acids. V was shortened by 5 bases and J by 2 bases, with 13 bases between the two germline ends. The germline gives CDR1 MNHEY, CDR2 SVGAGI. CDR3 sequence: CASSQPGSGNQPQHF. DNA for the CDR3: TGTGCCAGCAGTCAACCGGGGTCGGGCAATCAGCCCCAGCATTTT.

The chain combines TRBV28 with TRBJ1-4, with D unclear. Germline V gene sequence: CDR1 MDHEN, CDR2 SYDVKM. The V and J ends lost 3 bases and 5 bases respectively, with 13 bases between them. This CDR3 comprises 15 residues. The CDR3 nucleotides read TGTGCCAGCAGTTTCTTTGGCAGTTTGAATGAAAAACTGTTTTTT. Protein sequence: CASSFFGSLNEKLFF.

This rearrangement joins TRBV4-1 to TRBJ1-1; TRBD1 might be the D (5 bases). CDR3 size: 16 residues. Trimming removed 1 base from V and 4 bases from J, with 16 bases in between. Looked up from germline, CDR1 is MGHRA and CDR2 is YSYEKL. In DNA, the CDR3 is TGCGCCAGCAGCCAAGGACCGGGACGGGGAGGCACTGAAGCTTTCTTT. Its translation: CASSQGPGRGGTEAFF.

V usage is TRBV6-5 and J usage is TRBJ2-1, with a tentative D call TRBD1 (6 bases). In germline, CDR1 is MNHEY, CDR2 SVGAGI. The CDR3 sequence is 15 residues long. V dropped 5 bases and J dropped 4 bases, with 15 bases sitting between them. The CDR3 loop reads CASSPRARGYNEQFF. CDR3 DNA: TGTGCCAGCAGTCCCCGGGCTAGGGGGTACAATGAGCAGTTCTTC.

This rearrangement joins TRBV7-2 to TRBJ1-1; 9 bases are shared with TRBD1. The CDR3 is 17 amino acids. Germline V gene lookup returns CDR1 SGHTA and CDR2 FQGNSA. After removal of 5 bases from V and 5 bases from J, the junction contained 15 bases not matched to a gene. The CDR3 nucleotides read TGTGCCAGCAGCAGCAGGGTACGAGACAGGGGGTTTACTGAAGCTTTCTTT. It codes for CASSSRVRDRGFTEAFF. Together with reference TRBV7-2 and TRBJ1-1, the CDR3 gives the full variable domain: GAGVSQSPSNKVTEKGKDVELRCDPISGHTALYWYRQSLGQGLEFLIYFQGNSAPDKSGLPSDRFSAERTGGSVSTLTIQRTQQEDSAVYLCASSSRVRDRGFTEAFFGQGTRLTVV.

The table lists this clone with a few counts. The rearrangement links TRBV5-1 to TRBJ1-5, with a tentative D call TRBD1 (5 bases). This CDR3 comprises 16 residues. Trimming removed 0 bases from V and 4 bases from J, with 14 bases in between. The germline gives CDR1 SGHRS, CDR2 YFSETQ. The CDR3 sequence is CASSLDGAGLNQPQHF. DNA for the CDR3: TGCGCCAGCAGCTTGGATGGGGCAGGGCTGAATCAGCCCCAGCATTTT.

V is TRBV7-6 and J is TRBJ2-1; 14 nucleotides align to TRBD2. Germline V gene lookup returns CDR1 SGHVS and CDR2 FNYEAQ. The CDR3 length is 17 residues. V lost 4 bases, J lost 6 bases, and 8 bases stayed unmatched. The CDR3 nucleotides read TGTGCCAGCAGCTCCCTGACTAGCGGGAGGGCGCTCAATGAGCAGTTCTTC. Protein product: CASSSLTSGRALNEQFF.

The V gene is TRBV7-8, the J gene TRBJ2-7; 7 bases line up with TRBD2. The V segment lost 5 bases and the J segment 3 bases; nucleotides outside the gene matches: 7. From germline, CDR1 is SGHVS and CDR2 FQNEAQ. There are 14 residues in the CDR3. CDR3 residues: CASSPGGGYYEQYF. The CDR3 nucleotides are TGTGCCAGCAGCCCGGGCGGGGGTTACTACGAGCAGTACTTC.

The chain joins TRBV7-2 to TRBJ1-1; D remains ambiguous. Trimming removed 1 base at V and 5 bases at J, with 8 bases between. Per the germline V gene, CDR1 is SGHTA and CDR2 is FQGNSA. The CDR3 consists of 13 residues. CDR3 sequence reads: CASSLVRRTEAFF. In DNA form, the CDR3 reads TGTGCCAGCAGCTTAGTTAGGCGGACTGAAGCTTTCTTT.

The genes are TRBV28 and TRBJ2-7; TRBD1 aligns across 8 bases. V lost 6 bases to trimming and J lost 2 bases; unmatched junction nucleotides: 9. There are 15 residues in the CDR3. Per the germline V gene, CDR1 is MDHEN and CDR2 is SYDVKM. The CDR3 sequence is CASSSTATGAYEQYF. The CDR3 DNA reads TGTGCCAGCAGCTCCACAGCGACAGGGGCCTACGAGCAGTACTTC.